Listed here are 4 T cell receptor beta chains from one sample, sequenced in a study of response to subunit inactivated influenza vaccine. Via MiXCR, TCRdb re-called the RT-PCR reads, giving one row per CDR3 protein. Of 710,000 or so distinct CDR3 sequences in the sample, around 14% were seen once. The source material was PBMCs from blood, sampled roughly 13 days after vaccination. The receptors were gathered from a man aged 45-60 years who received an inactivated influenza vaccine.

This chain uses TRBV4-1 with TRBJ2-3; no firm D call. The CDR3 runs to 18 residues. Between the trimmed V and J ends, which lost 0 bases and 2 bases, there was a span of 18 bases. Germline V CDR1 and CDR2: MGHRA, YSYEKL. The CDR3 protein is CASSQDVHPAFLTDTQYF. The DNA for the CDR3 is TGCGCCAGCAGCCAAGATGTCCACCCGGCCTTCCTCACAGATACGCAGTATTTT.

This clonotype occurred once. This chain connects TRBV11-2 to TRBJ2-1; 9 nucleotides align to TRBD2. V dropped 0 bases and J dropped 7; count of bases not matched to a gene: 10. The CDR3 totals 17 residues. Per the germline V gene, CDR1 is SGHAT and CDR2 is FQNNGV. This CDR3 reads CASSLDGVAGDYNEQFF. The CDR3 DNA reads as TGTGCCAGCAGCTTAGATGGAGTAGCGGGAGATTATAATGAGCAGTTCTTC.

This chain joins TRBV5-1 and TRBJ1-1, with D tentatively TRBD1 (5 bases). Trimming shortened V by 0 bases and J by 0 bases, and 9 bases separated the two germline ends. The length of the CDR3 is 15 residues. CDR1 and CDR2 (germline): SGHRS, YFSETQ. For the CDR3, the DNA is TGCGCCAGCAGCTTGGATTTGGGGCTGAACACTGAAGCTTTCTTT. Its protein is CASSLDLGLNTEAFF.

This clonotype has more than one count but fewer than ten. The V call is TRBV20-1, the J call TRBJ2-3; weak D call: TRBD1 (6 bases). The CDR3 totals 15 residues. Germline V gene data show CDR1 as DFQATT and CDR2 as SNEGSKA (reference sequence). The V end was cut by 0 bases, the J end by 1 base, with 11 bases between. CDR3 sequence: CSARDGAGGTDTQYF. The CDR3 DNA reads TGCAGTGCTAGAGATGGGGCAGGGGGCACAGATACGCAGTATTTT.